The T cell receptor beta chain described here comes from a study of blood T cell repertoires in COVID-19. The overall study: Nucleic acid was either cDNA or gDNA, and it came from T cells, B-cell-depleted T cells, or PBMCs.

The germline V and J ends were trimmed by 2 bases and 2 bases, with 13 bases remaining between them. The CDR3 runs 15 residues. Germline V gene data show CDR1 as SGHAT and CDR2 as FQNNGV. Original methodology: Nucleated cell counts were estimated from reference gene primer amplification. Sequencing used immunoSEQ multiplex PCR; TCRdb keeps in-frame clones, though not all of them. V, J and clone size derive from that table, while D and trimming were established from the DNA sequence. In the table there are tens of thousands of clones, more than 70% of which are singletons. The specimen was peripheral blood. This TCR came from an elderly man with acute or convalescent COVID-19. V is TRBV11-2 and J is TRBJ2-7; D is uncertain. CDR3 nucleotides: TGTGCCAGCAGCTTATATCCAGGCACAGCCTACGAGCAGTACTTC. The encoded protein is CASSLYPGTAYEQYF.